Listed here are 30 T cell receptor beta chains from one sample, sequenced in a study of blood T cell repertoires in COVID-19. Profiling relied on immunoSEQ multiplex PCR, and the TCRdb table lists in-frame clones only, not all of them. The table lists under 20,000 clones, 85% to 95% of them singletons. The specimen sequenced was peripheral blood. These receptors originate from a human donor in a cohort sampled during active COVID-19.

The chain links TRBV30 to TRBJ1-2; D unresolved. This CDR3 contains 14 residues. Germline CDR1 and CDR2: GTSNPN and SVGIG (reference sequence). The ends were cut back, 2 bases at V and 1 base at J, with 11 bases in the middle. The CDR3 sequence is CAWSRGQDNYGYTF. Written as DNA, the CDR3 is TGTGCCTGGAGTCGGGGTCAGGATAACTATGGCTACACCTTC. Looking up the rest from reference TRBV30 and TRBJ1-2 gives the full variable domain: SQTIHQWPATLVQPVGSPLSLECTVEGTSNPNLYWYRQAAGRGLQLLFYSVGIGQISSEVPQNLSASRPQDRQFILSSKKLLLSDSGFYLCAWSRGQDNYGYTFGSGTRLTVV.

The chain couples TRBV9 to TRBJ2-1, with D perhaps TRBD1 (6 bases). Looked up from germline, CDR1 is SGDLS and CDR2 is YYNGEE. V lost 4 bases, J lost 2 bases, and 16 bases lay in between. The CDR3 has 16 amino acids. CDR3 in DNA: TGTGCCAGCAGCCCCGGGTTGGGGGCCACCTACAATGAGCAGTTCTTC. Its protein is CASSPGLGATYNEQFF.

The V call is TRBV28, the J call TRBJ2-7; tentatively, D is TRBD2 (6 bases). Trimming removed 5 bases at V and 3 bases at J, with 14 bases between. The CDR3 length is 14 residues. CDR1 MDHEN and CDR2 SYDVKM come from the germline V gene. The CDR3 DNA is TGTGCCAGCAGTCGGGACTTGCGGATCTACGAGCAGTACTTC. It translates to CASSRDLRIYEQYF.

This clone was recorded only once. The chain carries TRBV19 and TRBJ2-1; 10 bases are shared with TRBD2. The CDR3 length is 14 residues. In germline, CDR1 is LNHDA, CDR2 SQIVND (reference sequence). Trimming took 8 bases from V and 9 from J; bases not matched to a gene: 10. Here the CDR3 reads CASVVSGGVSEQFF. CDR3 nucleotide sequence: TGTGCCAGTGTAGTAAGCGGGGGGGTCAGTGAGCAGTTCTTC.

CDR3 protein: CASSFRDRASSGNTIYF. DNA for the CDR3: TGTGCCAGCAGCTTCCGGGACAGGGCTTCTTCTGGAAACACCATATATTTT. The rearrangement joins TRBV7-9 to TRBJ1-3; 9 bases match TRBD1. This CDR3 has 17 amino acids. The germline CDR1 and CDR2 sequences are SEHNR and FQNEAQ (reference sequence). V lost 3 bases to trimming and J lost 1 base; unmatched junction nucleotides: 7.

The table lists this clone with a count of one. The genes are TRBV5-6 and TRBJ2-2, with 8 bases lining up with TRBD1. Germline values: CDR1 SGHDT, CDR2 YYEEEE. V was clipped by 4 bases and J by 4 bases; unmatched bases: 6. This CDR3 comprises 15 residues. The CDR3 coding sequence is TGTGCCAGCAGCCTGGGGACAGGTACCACCGGGGAGCTGTTTTTT. Translation gives CASSLGTGTTGELFF.

The rearrangement uses TRBV11-1 and TRBJ2-3, with D unclear. This CDR3 spans 15 amino acids. Deletions cut 0 bases from V and 2 bases from J, with 9 bases between. Germline lookup yields CDR1 SGHAT and CDR2 FQDESV (reference sequence). CDR3 bases: TGTGCCAGCAGCTTAGCATGGGCAATCACAGATACGCAGTATTTT. This codes for CASSLAWAITDTQYF.

V usage is TRBV5-1 and J usage is TRBJ1-2; TRBD1 matches 8 bases. CDR1 SGHRS and CDR2 YFSETQ come from the germline V gene. J gave up 4 bases and V 0 bases, and 8 bases lay outside the gene matches. There are 16 residues in the CDR3. The CDR3: CASSLDAGGVSYGYTF. CDR3 bases: TGCGCCAGCAGCTTGGATGCAGGGGGCGTTAGCTATGGCTACACCTTC.

This clone showed up just once. The chain has TRBV9 and TRBJ2-7; 7 bases are shared with TRBD1. V trimming: 6 bases; J trimming: 0 bases; junction bases outside the gene matches: 6. The CDR3 contains 14 residues. The germline CDR1 and CDR2 sequences are SGDLS and YYNGEE. Written as DNA, the CDR3 is TGTGCCAGCACCCCAGGGGGTAACTCCTACGAGCAGTACTTC. Protein product: CASTPGGNSYEQYF.

V is TRBV5-1 and J is TRBJ2-1; 8 bases align to TRBD2. Germline loops: CDR1 SGHRS, CDR2 YFSETQ. With 2 bases clipped from V and 8 bases from J, the junction kept 3 bases outside the gene matches. The CDR3 runs 13 residues. Written as DNA, the CDR3 is TGCGCCAGCAGCTTTCCCGGGGGGGATGAGCAGTTCTTC. Translating gives CASSFPGGDEQFF.

CDR3 sequence reads: CASASGSSTDTQYF. The DNA for the CDR3 is TGTGCCAGCGCCTCGGGATCTAGCACAGATACGCAGTATTTT. This chain links TRBV3-1 (or the pseudogene TRBV3-2) with TRBJ2-3, with TRBD2 as a possible D gene (5 bases). V was cut by 8 bases and J by 0 bases, with 12 bases left in between. Germline V CDR1 and CDR2: LGHDT, YNNKEL (reference sequence). The CDR3 length is 14 residues.

The gene calls are TRBV7-2 and TRBJ2-5, with D tentatively TRBD2 (7 bases). With 0 bases removed from V and 4 bases from J, the gap between germline ends came to 9 bases. This CDR3 has 14 residues. Germline assignment: CDR1 SGHTA and CDR2 FQGNSA. The CDR3 sequence is CASSLAGGGETQYF. CDR3 sequence (DNA): TGTGCCAGCAGCTTAGCGGGAGGGGGAGAGACCCAGTACTTC.

This chain links TRBV12-5 with TRBJ2-1; 8 nucleotides agree with TRBD2. In germline, CDR1 is LGHNT, CDR2 FRNRAP. CDR3 size: 14 residues. V gave up 1 base and J gave up 4 bases; unmatched junction bases: 0. This CDR3 is CASGLGGGYNEQFF. Here the CDR3 DNA reads TGTGCTAGTGGTTTGGGCGGGGGGTACAATGAGCAGTTCTTC. The variable domain in full, with the rest retrieved from reference TRBV12-5 and TRBJ2-1, is DARVTQTPRHKVTEMGQEVTMRCQPILGHNTVFWYRQTMMQGLELLAYFRNRAPLDDSGMPKDRFSAEMPDATLATLKIQPSEPRDSAVYFCASGLGGGYNEQFFGPGTRLTVL.

The chain carries TRBV15 and TRBJ2-3; D gene unclear. With 2 bases removed from V and 3 bases from J, the gap between germline ends came to 9 bases. Germline CDR1 reads LNHNV; CDR2 reads YYDKDF (reference sequence). The CDR3 loop spans 14 amino acids. For the CDR3, the DNA is TGTGCCACCAGCAGACCGCAGGCAACAGATACGCAGTATTTT. Protein product: CATSRPQATDTQYF.

V and J are TRBV24-1 and TRBJ1-5, with D tentatively TRBD1 (6 bases). V was pared by 7 bases and J by 5 bases, with 14 bases between. Germline V gene data show CDR1 as KGHDR and CDR2 as SFDVKD. The length of the CDR3 is 14 residues. The CDR3 DNA reads TGTGCCACCAGCGGGAGGGGACACGATCAGCCCCAGCATTTT. Translation gives CATSGRGHDQPQHF.

The chain joins TRBV5-5 to TRBJ1-1; possible D gene TRBD1, 5 bases. Looked up from germline, CDR1 is SGHKS and CDR2 is YYEKEE (reference sequence). This CDR3 contains 14 residues. V was pared by 0 bases and J by 1 base, with 7 bases between. The CDR3 bases are TGTGCCAGCAGCTTGGGACAGCCGAACACTGAAGCTTTCTTT. The encoded protein is CASSLGQPNTEAFF. The entire variable domain, with the rest obtained from reference TRBV5-5 and TRBJ1-1, is as follows: DAGVTQSPTHLIKTRGQQVTLRCSPISGHKSVSWYQQVLGQGPQFIFQYYEKEERGRGNFPDRFSARQFPNYSSELNVNALLLGDSALYLCASSLGQPNTEAFFGQGTRLTVV.

The CDR3 reads CASSQDWTRNSPLHF. DNA for the CDR3: TGTGCCAGCAGCCAAGACTGGACAAGGAATTCACCCCTCCACTTT. This chain connects TRBV4-2 to TRBJ1-6; tentatively, D is TRBD1 (5 bases). The CDR3 is 15 residues long. Germline loops: CDR1 LGHNA, CDR2 YNFKEQ. With 0 bases removed from V and 7 bases from J, the gap between germline ends came to 10 bases.

The chain uses TRBV3-1 (or the pseudogene TRBV3-2) and TRBJ2-7, with 9 bases aligning to TRBD2. Germline V gene sequence: CDR1 LGHDT, CDR2 YNNKEL (reference sequence). The CDR3 is made up of 15 amino acids. V gave up 1 base and J gave up 2 bases; unmatched junction bases: 3. The CDR3 DNA reads as TGTGCCAGCAGCCAAGGGATAGCGGGGGCCTACGAGCAGTACTTC. Protein: CASSQGIAGAYEQYF.

The gene calls are TRBV7-2 and TRBJ2-3, with a tentative D call TRBD2 (6 bases). Germline V lookup: CDR1 SGHTA, CDR2 FQGNSA. The CDR3 consists of 16 residues. V gave up 4 bases and J gave up 2 bases, with 16 bases separating them. The CDR3 loop reads CASSWRERISTDTQYF. CDR3 nucleotide sequence: TGTGCCAGCAGCTGGAGGGAGCGGATATCCACAGATACGCAGTATTTT.

V usage is TRBV2 and J usage is TRBJ2-7; TRBD1 is a possible D gene (6 bases). Germline V gene lookup returns CDR1 SNHLY and CDR2 FYNNEI. The CDR3 contains 14 residues. Trimming shortened V by 7 bases and J by 0 bases, and 13 bases separated the two germline ends. CDR3 amino acids: CASTQDRTSYEQYF. DNA of the CDR3: TGTGCCAGCACCCAGGACAGAACCTCCTACGAGCAGTACTTC.

The chain employs TRBV5-1 and TRBJ1-2; 8 bases agree with TRBD1. The trim removed 0 bases at V and 8 bases at J, leaving 12 bases unmatched. The CDR3 runs to 16 residues. CDR1 and CDR2 from the germline V gene are SGHRS and YFSETQ. DNA for the CDR3: TGCGCCAGCAGCTTGGGACAGGGGTACTTCAATGGGGGCTACACCTTC. Translation gives CASSLGQGYFNGGYTF.

In DNA form, the CDR3 reads TGTGCCAGCAGCGTAGAGGGGGGGCGGGCTTTCTTT. This gives the protein CASSVEGGRAFF. This chain uses TRBV7-9 with TRBJ1-1, with a weak D call TRBD1 (6 bases). The CDR3 has 12 amino acids. The germline V gene has CDR1 SEHNR and CDR2 FQNEAQ (reference sequence). The V and J ends lost 5 bases and 11 bases respectively, with 15 bases between them. Filled out from reference TRBV7-9 and TRBJ1-1, the complete variable domain reads DTGVSQNPRHKITKRGQNVTFRCDPISEHNRLYWYRQTLGQGPEFLTYFQNEAQLEKSRLLSDRFSAERPKGSFSTLEIQRTEQGDSAMYLCASSVEGGRAFFGQGTRLTVV.

The chain couples TRBV2 to TRBJ1-2; 7 bases align to TRBD1. Per germline, CDR1 SNHLY and CDR2 FYNNEI. Trimming at V came to 2 bases and at J to 8 bases, leaving 8 bases not matched to a gene. CDR3 length equals 14 residues. CDR3: CASSENVGGIGYTF. The CDR3 bases are TGTGCCAGCAGTGAAAATGTAGGGGGCATAGGCTACACCTTC.

V is TRBV21-1 and J is TRBJ2-2; the D call TRBD1 from the table was never checked on the DNA. TRBV21-1 is a listed pseudogene. CDR3 length: 16 amino acids. The CDR3 DNA follows: TGTGCCAGCAGATATGACAGGGGGGGGAACACCGGGGAGCTGTTTTTT. Protein: CASRYDRGGNTGELFF.

V is TRBV28 and J is TRBJ2-3, with 8 nucleotides matching TRBD2. The germline CDR1 and CDR2 sequences are MDHEN and SYDVKM. V gave up 0 bases and J gave up 1 base; unmatched junction bases: 0. The CDR3 sequence is 15 residues long. CDR3 DNA: TGTGCCAGCAGTTTATGGACTAGCGGCACAGATACGCAGTATTTT. This gives the protein CASSLWTSGTDTQYF.

This chain uses TRBV11-2 with TRBJ2-6; possible D gene TRBD1, 6 bases. This CDR3 is built from 17 residues. Per the germline V gene, CDR1 is SGHAT and CDR2 is FQNNGV. With 5 bases removed from V and 1 base from J, the gap between germline ends came to 15 bases. The CDR3 is CASSKDRFQSGANVLTF. The DNA for the CDR3 is TGTGCCAGCAGCAAAGACAGGTTTCAATCTGGGGCCAACGTCCTGACTTTC.

The CDR3: CASSPGQINQPQHF. DNA for the CDR3: TGTGCCAGCAGCCCCGGACAGATCAATCAGCCCCAGCATTTT. The chain recombines TRBV28 with TRBJ1-5, with D possibly matching TRBD1 (6 bases). Looked up from germline, CDR1 is MDHEN and CDR2 is SYDVKM. The CDR3 has 14 residues. Trimming left V 6 bases short and J 3 bases short, with 12 bases between.

V and J are TRBV6-6 and TRBJ2-4; 15 bases agree with TRBD2. This CDR3 contains 20 residues. The germline V gene encodes CDR1 MNHNY and CDR2 SVGAGI (reference sequence). V dropped 5 bases and J dropped 4; count of bases not matched to a gene: 15. The CDR3 is CASSLRIWTSGRGLKNIQYF. The CDR3 bases are TGTGCCAGCAGTCTCCGAATCTGGACTAGCGGGAGGGGGTTGAAAAACATTCAGTACTTC.

This chain joins TRBV4-1 and TRBJ2-2; D perhaps matches TRBD2 (6 bases). CDR1 and CDR2 (germline): MGHRA, YSYEKL. The CDR3 has 14 residues. Trimming pared 0 bases from V and 7 bases from J, leaving 9 bases between. DNA for the CDR3: TGCGCCAGCAGCCAAGATCGGGGGATCGGGGAGCTGTTTTTT. Its protein is CASSQDRGIGELFF.

The rearrangement uses TRBV11-2 and TRBJ2-3; D is possibly TRBD1 (6 bases). The CDR3 loop spans 16 amino acids. V lost 5 bases and J lost 0, with 15 bases in between. The germline V gene encodes CDR1 SGHAT and CDR2 FQNNGV. CDR3 amino acids: CASSLLRGPSTDTQYF. As DNA, the CDR3 is TGTGCCAGCAGCCTACTCAGGGGTCCAAGCACAGATACGCAGTATTTT.